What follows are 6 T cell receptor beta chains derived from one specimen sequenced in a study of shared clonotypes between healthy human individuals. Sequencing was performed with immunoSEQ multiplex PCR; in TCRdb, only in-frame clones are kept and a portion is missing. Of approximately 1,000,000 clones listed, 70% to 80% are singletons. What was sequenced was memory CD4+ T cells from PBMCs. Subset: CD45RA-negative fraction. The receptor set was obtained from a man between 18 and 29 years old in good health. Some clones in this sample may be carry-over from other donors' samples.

DNA for the CDR3: TGCAGCGTTCTGGGCGGGAGGGCCATGGATGAGCAGTTCTTC. Translation: CSVLGGRAMDEQFF. The chain recombines TRBV29-1 with TRBJ2-1, with 9 bases identical to TRBD2. J gave up 8 bases and V 5 bases, and 10 bases lay outside the gene matches. The CDR3 loop spans 14 amino acids. The germline V gene has CDR1 SQVTM and CDR2 ANQGSEA.

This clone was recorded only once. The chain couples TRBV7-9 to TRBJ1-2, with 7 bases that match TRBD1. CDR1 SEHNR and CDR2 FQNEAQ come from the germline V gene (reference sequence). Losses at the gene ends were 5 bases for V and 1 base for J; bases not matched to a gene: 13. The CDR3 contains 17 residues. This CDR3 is CASSTPAGTVLNYGYTF. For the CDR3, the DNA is TGTGCCAGCAGCACCCCGGCAGGGACAGTTCTTAACTATGGCTACACCTTC.

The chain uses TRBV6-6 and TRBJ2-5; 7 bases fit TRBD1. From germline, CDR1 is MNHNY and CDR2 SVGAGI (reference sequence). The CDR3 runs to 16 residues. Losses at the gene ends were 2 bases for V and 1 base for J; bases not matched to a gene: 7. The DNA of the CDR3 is TGTGCCAGCAGTTACGGGGCAGGGGGTCCCCAAGAGACCCAGTACTTC. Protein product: CASSYGAGGPQETQYF.

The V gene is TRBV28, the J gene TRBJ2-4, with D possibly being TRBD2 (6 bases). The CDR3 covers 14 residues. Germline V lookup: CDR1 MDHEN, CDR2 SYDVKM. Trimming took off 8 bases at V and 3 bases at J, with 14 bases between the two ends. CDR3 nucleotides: TGTGCCAGCGCAGGGAGGTACGGCAAAAACATTCAGTACTTC. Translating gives CASAGRYGKNIQYF.

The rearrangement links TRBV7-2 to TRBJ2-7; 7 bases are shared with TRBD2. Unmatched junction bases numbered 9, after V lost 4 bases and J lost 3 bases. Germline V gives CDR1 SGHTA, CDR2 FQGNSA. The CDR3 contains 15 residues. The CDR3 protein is CASSWTGASGYEQYF. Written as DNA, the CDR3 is TGTGCCAGCAGCTGGACCGGGGCTAGCGGCTACGAGCAGTACTTC.

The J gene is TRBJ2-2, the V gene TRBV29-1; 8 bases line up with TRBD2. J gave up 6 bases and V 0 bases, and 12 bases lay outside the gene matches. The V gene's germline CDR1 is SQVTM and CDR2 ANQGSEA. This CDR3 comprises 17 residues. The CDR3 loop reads CSVEDRGLAGAPGELFF. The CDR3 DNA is TGCAGCGTTGAAGATCGGGGGCTAGCGGGCGCCCCCGGGGAGCTGTTTTTT.